This passage covers 28 T cell receptor beta chains from one sample sequenced in a study of cytomegalovirus exposure and HLA in healthy donors. Repertoires were generated with immunoSEQ multiplex PCR, while TCRdb's copy carries only in-frame clones and drops some. The sample yields 100,000 or so clones, 87% seen once. The source material was PBMCs. These receptors all come from a woman aged 30 to 39 in good health and CMV-seronegative.

The rearrangement links TRBV9 to TRBJ1-1; no definite D call. Trimming shortened V by 2 bases and J by 4 bases, and 15 bases separated the two germline ends. CDR3 length: 15 residues. Germline CDR1 reads SGDLS; CDR2 reads YYNGEE. CDR3 sequence (DNA): TGTGCCAGCAGCGTGTCGGGGAGGTCGGCCACTGAAGCTTTCTTT. Translation gives CASSVSGRSATEAFF.

The chain employs TRBV6-5 and TRBJ1-4, with D perhaps matching TRBD1 (5 bases). This CDR3 comprises 16 residues. Looked up from germline, CDR1 is MNHEY and CDR2 is SVGAGI. V shed 4 bases and J shed 6 bases, with 18 bases lying between them. The chain's CDR3 is CASSSRIWGDDEKLFF. The DNA of the CDR3 is TGTGCCAGCAGTTCCCGAATATGGGGCGATGATGAAAAACTGTTTTTT.

The chain employs TRBV11-1 and TRBJ1-1; possibly TRBD1 for D (5 bases). The CDR3 is made up of 15 amino acids. V was pared by 1 base and J by 5 bases, with 14 bases between. The germline CDR1 and CDR2 sequences are SGHAT and FQDESV (reference sequence). Here the CDR3 DNA reads TGTGCCAGCAGCTTAGGCCACAGGCAAGGAACTGAAGCTTTCTTT. It codes for CASSLGHRQGTEAFF. The full variable domain, in which reference TRBV11-1 and TRBJ1-1 provide the parts outside the CDR3, is EAEVAQSPRYKITEKSQAVAFWCDPISGHATLYWYRQILGQGPELLVQFQDESVVDDSQLPKDRFSAERLKGVDSTLKIQPAELGDSAMYLCASSLGHRQGTEAFFGQGTRLTVV.

This sequence joins TRBV4-1 and TRBJ1-1, with a weak D call TRBD1 (5 bases). The CDR3 covers 16 residues. Looked up from germline, CDR1 is MGHRA and CDR2 is YSYEKL. The germline V and J ends were trimmed by 0 bases and 3 bases, with 14 bases remaining between them. CDR3 protein: CASSQEFWGTDTEAFF. DNA for the CDR3: TGCGCCAGCAGCCAAGAATTCTGGGGCACGGACACTGAAGCTTTCTTT.

The rearrangement links TRBV2 to TRBJ2-7; 7 positions agree with TRBD2. The CDR3 covers 12 residues. Germline V lookup: CDR1 SNHLY, CDR2 FYNNEI. CDR3 sequence: CASREGPGEQYF. The DNA of the CDR3 is TGTGCTTCAAGGGAGGGCCCGGGAGAGCAGTACTTC.

CDR3 sequence reads: CASSEGAAIRTQHF. Written as DNA, the CDR3 is TGTGCCAGCAGTGAAGGGGCTGCAATAAGGACCCAGCATTTT. The rearrangement links TRBV6-1 to TRBJ1-5; no firm D call. Germline V gene lookup returns CDR1 MNHNS and CDR2 SASEGT. This CDR3 is built from 14 residues. V was clipped by 1 base and J by 11 bases, with 15 bases between them.

The chain has TRBV4-2 and TRBJ2-2; the D gene is possibly TRBD2 (6 bases). The CDR3 spans 15 residues. Germline assignment: CDR1 LGHNA and CDR2 YNFKEQ. Deletions cut 7 bases from V and 3 bases from J, with 15 bases between. The CDR3 bases are TGTGCCAGCACCCCCGGCGGGGTGGACACCGGGGAGCTGTTTTTT. Translated, it gives CASTPGGVDTGELFF.

This chain joins TRBV4-3 and TRBJ2-1; 11 nucleotides agree with TRBD2. CDR3 length: 15 residues. J gave up 3 bases and V 4 bases, and 2 bases lay outside the gene matches. Germline V lookup: CDR1 LGHNA, CDR2 YSLEER. Here the CDR3 DNA reads TGCGCCAGCAGCCTAGCGGGAGGGTACTACAATGAGCAGTTCTTC. It codes for CASSLAGGYYNEQFF.

In DNA, the CDR3 is TGCGCCAGCAGCCAAGGGGGGCTGGAGCAGTACTTC. This gives the protein CASSQGGLEQYF. This chain connects TRBV4-1 to TRBJ2-7, with D tentatively TRBD1 (6 bases). The CDR3 runs to 12 residues. Looked up from germline, CDR1 is MGHRA and CDR2 is YSYEKL. Trimming cost V 1 base and J 7 bases, with 8 bases left between them.

V and J are TRBV7-9 and TRBJ1-2, with D possibly TRBD1 on 6 matching bases. Germline V gene sequence: CDR1 SEHNR, CDR2 FQNEAQ (reference sequence). The CDR3 is 13 amino acids. V dropped 2 bases and J dropped 3 bases, with 7 bases sitting between them. The CDR3 nucleotides read TGTGCCAGCAGCTTAAGGACAGACTATGGCTACACCTTC. Encoded protein: CASSLRTDYGYTF.

CDR3 protein: CASSPSQGMNTEAFF. CDR3 DNA sequence: TGTGCCAGCTCACCTTCACAGGGCATGAACACTGAAGCTTTCTTT. The chain carries TRBV18 and TRBJ1-1; D is perhaps TRBD1 (6 bases). Trimming shortened V by 3 bases and J by 0 bases, and 11 bases separated the two germline ends. CDR1 KGHSH and CDR2 LQKENI come from the germline V gene. This CDR3 has 15 residues.

A few counts support this clone. The chain combines TRBV12-5 with TRBJ1-3, with D unclear. The CDR3 has 10 residues. The V gene's germline CDR1 is LGHNT and CDR2 FRNRAP. Between the trimmed V and J ends, which lost 6 bases and 6 bases, there was a span of 3 bases. CDR3 DNA sequence: TGTGCTAGTGGCCTAAACACCATATATTTT. This sequence encodes CASGLNTIYF.

The chain combines TRBV9 with TRBJ1-1; 8 bases are a match to TRBD1. The CDR3 spans 14 residues. V was clipped by 0 bases and J by 5 bases; unmatched bases: 3. In germline, CDR1 is SGDLS, CDR2 YYNGEE. The CDR3 sequence: CASSVGHRGTEAFF. CDR3 bases: TGTGCCAGCAGCGTAGGCCACAGGGGGACTGAAGCTTTCTTT.

The rearrangement uses TRBV11-2 and TRBJ1-1; D might be TRBD1 (5 bases). CDR1 and CDR2 (germline): SGHAT, FQNNGV. Trimming removed 4 bases at V and 8 bases at J, with 11 bases between. The CDR3 has 12 residues. The CDR3 region has the DNA TGTGCCAGCAGCTCCCCGGGGGTAGAAGCTTTCTTT. This gives the protein CASSSPGVEAFF.

The chain joins TRBV11-1 to TRBJ2-5; 7 bases match TRBD2. Germline V lookup: CDR1 SGHAT, CDR2 FQDESV (reference sequence). The length of the CDR3 is 14 residues. V lost 5 bases to trimming and J lost 0 bases; unmatched junction nucleotides: 3. CDR3 protein: CASSRGGNQETQYF. The CDR3 DNA reads as TGTGCCAGCAGCCGCGGGGGAAACCAAGAGACCCAGTACTTC.

The V and J genes are TRBV28 and TRBJ2-1; 7 nucleotides line up with TRBD2. The CDR3 extends over 13 amino acids. Germline V gene lookup returns CDR1 MDHEN and CDR2 SYDVKM. The V gene end was trimmed by 7 bases and the J gene end by 7 bases; junction bases not matched to a gene: 7. The CDR3 protein is CASTSRRGNEQFF. The CDR3 DNA is TGTGCCAGCACCTCCCGGCGGGGGAATGAGCAGTTCTTC.

CDR3 in amino acids: CASSLLTGGVEAFF. As DNA, the CDR3 is TGTGCCAGCAGTTTATTAACAGGTGGCGTAGAGGCTTTCTTT. J is TRBJ1-1 and V is TRBV28; weak D call: TRBD1 (5 bases). Trimming stripped 1 base from V and 11 bases from J, with 17 bases between. Germline V CDR1 and CDR2: MDHEN, SYDVKM. This CDR3 has 14 amino acids. The full variable domain, with the rest looked up from reference TRBV28 and TRBJ1-1, is DVKVTQSSRYLVKRTGEKVFLECVQDMDHENMFWYRQDPGLGLRLIYFSYDVKMKEKGDIPEGYSVSREKKERFSLILESASTNQTSMYLCASSLLTGGVEAFFGQGTRLTVV.

The chain uses TRBV5-1 and TRBJ2-7, with D unresolved. This CDR3 contains 12 residues. V was clipped by 6 bases and J by 6 bases, with 13 bases between them. Germline CDR1 is SGHRS and CDR2 is YFSETQ. In DNA, the CDR3 is TGCGCCAGCACCGGCGGTCGCGGCGAGCAGTACTTC. This encodes CASTGGRGEQYF. Drawing the rest from reference TRBV5-1 and TRBJ2-7, the complete variable domain is KAGVTQTPRYLIKTRGQQVTLSCSPISGHRSVSWYQQTPGQGLQFLFEYFSETQRNKGNFPGRFSGRQFSNSRSEMNVSTLELGDSALYLCASTGGRGEQYFGPGTRLTVT.

The genes are TRBV5-6 and TRBJ2-2, with 11 bases fitting TRBD1. CDR1 and CDR2 from the germline V gene are SGHDT and YYEEEE. There are 15 residues in the CDR3. With V trimmed by 4 bases and J by 8 bases, 7 bases remained unmatched. The CDR3, as DNA: TGTGCCAGCAGCCTGGACAGGGGGCGCTTGGGGGAGCTGTTTTTT. Amino acids: CASSLDRGRLGELFF.

V gene TRBV27 combines with J gene TRBJ2-1; D gene uncertain. Germline CDR1 and CDR2: MNHEY and SMNVEV (reference sequence). The V end lost 3 bases, the J end lost 7 bases, and 10 bases lay between the germline ends. The CDR3 runs 13 residues. CDR3 in DNA: TGTGCCAGCAGTTTCTACTCCAATAATGAGCAGTTCTTC. Translated: CASSFYSNNEQFF.

There are a few counts of this clone. CDR3 in amino acids: CASSTTGGPNYGYTF. The CDR3 DNA is TGTGCCAGCAGCACCACAGGGGGCCCTAACTATGGCTACACCTTC. This chain joins TRBV28 and TRBJ1-2, with 9 bases matching TRBD1. The V and J ends lost 6 bases and 0 bases, in that order; junction bases with no gene match: 5. Germline V CDR1 and CDR2: MDHEN, SYDVKM. This CDR3 spans 15 amino acids.

The rearrangement joins TRBV6-5 to TRBJ2-1; 7 nucleotides align to TRBD2. The CDR3 is 15 amino acids. Germline V CDR1 and CDR2: MNHEY, SVGAGI. The V gene end was trimmed by 6 bases and the J gene end by 4 bases; junction bases not matched to a gene: 9. The CDR3 here is CASSPSGGSYNEQFF. CDR3 bases: TGTGCCAGCAGCCCCAGCGGCGGGAGTTACAATGAGCAGTTCTTC.

The count of this clone is one. The chain joins TRBV11-3 to TRBJ1-1; D unclear. V lost 0 bases to trimming and J lost 2 bases, with 4 bases between them. Germline loops: CDR1 SGHNT, CDR2 YENEEA. This CDR3 is 13 amino acids long. The CDR3 loop reads CASSLDSNTEAFF. The DNA of the CDR3 is TGTGCCAGCAGCTTAGACAGTAACACTGAAGCTTTCTTT.

This rearrangement joins TRBV27 to TRBJ2-1, with D possibly being TRBD2 (5 bases). CDR3 size: 14 residues. V shed 5 bases and J shed 12 bases, with 20 bases lying between them. Per the germline V gene, CDR1 is MNHEY and CDR2 is SMNVEV (reference sequence). CDR3 DNA: TGTGCCAGCAGTCCCGGGCAAACGACTCGGGGGCAGTTCTTC. This codes for CASSPGQTTRGQFF.

This clone occurred a few times. The chain recombines TRBV5-1 with TRBJ1-2, with TRBD1 matching 9 bases. Germline V CDR1 and CDR2: SGHRS, YFSETQ. V trimming: 1 base; J trimming: 1 base; junction bases outside the gene matches: 2. The CDR3 sequence is 15 residues long. CDR3 bases: TGCGCCAGCAGCTTGTTGACAGGGGGTAACTATGGCTACACCTTC. Its translation is CASSLLTGGNYGYTF.

A few counts support this clone. The genes are TRBV4-2 and TRBJ2-3, with 13 nucleotides matching TRBD2. The CDR3 loop spans 16 amino acids. Germline lookup yields CDR1 LGHNA and CDR2 YNFKEQ. Trimming cost V 4 bases and J 3 bases; bases outside gene matches: 4. For the CDR3, the DNA is TGTGCCAGCAGCCCACTAGCGGGAGGGGGGACAGATACGCAGTATTTT. It yields the protein CASSPLAGGGTDTQYF.

The chain links TRBV7-3 to TRBJ2-7; D is perhaps TRBD1 (6 bases). Germline assignment: CDR1 SGHTA and CDR2 FQGTGA. V was trimmed by 1 base and J by 10 bases, leaving 14 bases between them. This CDR3 has 13 residues. CDR3 in DNA: TGTGCCAGCAGCTTAATGGTGGCAGGGGATCAGTACTTC. The encoded protein is CASSLMVAGDQYF.

This clone was seen only a few times. The chain is built from TRBV5-4 and TRBJ1-5; a weak D match, TRBD1 (5 bases). The CDR3 totals 18 residues. The V end lost 4 bases, the J end lost 0 bases, and 20 bases lay between the germline ends. The V gene's germline CDR1 is SGHNT and CDR2 YYREEE (reference sequence). This chain's CDR3 is CASSPDWGPPYSNQPQHF. CDR3 nucleotides: TGTGCCAGCAGCCCCGACTGGGGCCCACCCTATAGCAATCAGCCCCAGCATTTT.